The clone carrying this TCR beta chain was recorded only once. CDR3 length equals 11 residues. The V gene's germline CDR1 is GTSNPN and CDR2 SVGIG (reference sequence). The data stem from a study of cytomegalovirus exposure and HLA in healthy donors. PCR employed 60 Vbeta and 13 Jbeta primers. Profiling relied on immunoSEQ multiplex PCR, and the TCRdb table lists in-frame clones only, not all of them. The data contain approximately 81,000 clones, 60% to 80% of them singletons. The sequenced sample consisted of PBMCs. The chain uses TRBV30 and TRBJ2-5; D is possibly TRBD1 (5 bases). The closer fit of TRBJ2-7 to the DNA end suggests the J call may be wrong. The origin of this receptor is a woman aged 50 to 65 in good health and CMV-seropositive. The CDR3 region has the DNA TGTGCCTGGAGTTTCAGGGTCGAGCAGTACTTC. Protein sequence: CAWSFRVEQYF.